This TCR beta chain is from a study of Tregs in tolerant kidney transplant recipients. Data came from immunoSEQ multiplex PCR; TCRdb stores just in-frame clones and leaves some out. This table has approximately 90,000 clones, 93% appearing once. Study-level points and caveats: The most relevant donor-specific Treg TCRbeta repertoire apparently came from expansion with activated donor B cells. Antigen-driven expansion was suggested because donor-specific Tregs expanded more than all Tregs in tolerant patients. Validation in larger populations is needed because few patients were studied.

The nonmyeloablative bone marrow transplants came from related graft donors, with transient mixed chimerism. CD4+CD25+CD127- Tregs, CD4+CD25- non-Tregs, CD4 and CD8 cells were sorted. This clone was recorded only once. The antigen remains unidentified. V shed 4 bases, J shed 10 bases, and the junction held 10 bases outside the gene matches. CDR3 size: 14 residues. Germline V gene sequence: CDR1 SGHRS, CDR2 YFSETQ. The gene calls are TRBV5-1 and TRBJ1-1, with TRBD1 identical over 10 bases. The clonotype comes from a human patient who received a combined kidney and bone marrow transplant. The T cells may partly be graft donor cells. Sequences were derived from CD4+ T cells from blood (PBMCs), sampled 12 months after the transplant. Here the CDR3 DNA reads TGCGCCAGCAGCGCCGGGACAGGGGTCCGGAGAGCTTTCTTT. It specifies CASSAGTGVRRAFF.